The entry below describes one TCR beta chain. Its antigen is still unknown. The record has no base qualities; no much larger clone is one base away. This entry comes from a study (dated by TCRdb to the mid-2010s). Regarding the research as a whole: The study set out to test whether tumor-infiltrating Tregs in breast cancer get recruited from blood Tregs or are instead converted in situ from other CD4+ T cell subsets.

CD4+CD45RO+CD25- cells were isolated as memory CD4+ T cells. Tregs, naive and memory CD4+ T cells from tumor, blood and ipsilateral draining lymph nodes of five or six breast cancer patients underwent full-length TCR alpha and beta sequencing. Mononuclear cells from lymph nodes or roughly 54 ml of peripheral blood were isolated by Ficoll density gradient centrifugation. FACS confirmed that the sorted cell populations were more than 90% pure. Broader findings and caveats from the paper: Rather than covering whole repertoires, validation in the larger cohort was restricted to a single TCR beta V-J rearrangement. Tumor memory CD4+ T cell TCR gene usage was found to cluster with blood and lymph node memory CD4+ cells and with lymph node naive CD4+ cells. Tumor-infiltrating Treg TCR alpha and beta sequences overlapped most with tumor naive CD4+ T cells, then with blood naive CD4+ T cells.

V is shortened by 6 bases, J by 6 bases, and the region joining them spans 8 bases. The CDR3, from cysteine to phenylalanine, totals 12 residues. This entry keeps only the CDR3 DNA: 36 bases, framed from base 1. Full-length TCR variable regions were amplified by 5' RACE PCR using constant-region reverse primers, and then by semi-nested PCR using Nested Universal Primer A. Using the ReliaPrep RNA Cell Miniprep System, total RNA was extracted, and the SMARTer RACE 5'/3' Kit was then used to reverse transcribe the RNA into 5'RACE-ready cDNA. An Illumina MiSeq was used to sequence the full-length TCR alpha and beta libraries, which had been barcoded with multiplex adaptors. The authors' pipeline ran thus. For each of nine subset-tissue groups, sequencing data from the five patients were pooled, and the groups were compared by unsupervised clustering of TCR gene usage. The Morisita-Horn index, with shared sequences weighted by their contribution to each repertoire, was used to calculate repertoire similarity. Through fastp at Q25 and MiXCR, TCRdb rebuilt clones from the public reads, retaining in-frame beta chains. Each CDR3 protein gets just one entry, which takes the most common genes and DNA from the rows behind it. Here the V and J calls rest on TCRdb's processing, not on the authors' analysis. This sample lists some 5,500 distinct CDR3 sequences; 40% to 60% were detected once. The top ten constitute 3% to 4% of the sample.

The chain joins TRBV12-3 or TRBV12-4 to TRBJ2-2; a confident D gene designation cannot be given. The sequence was collected from a female donor with breast cancer. Input material: memory CD4+ T cells sorted from blood. The cell subset or site label of this sample denotes: memory CD4+ T cells, CD4+CD45RO+CD25-. The nucleotides read TGTGCCAGCAGGATGGCCGCCGGGGAGCTGTTTTTT. This yields the protein CASRMAAGELFF.